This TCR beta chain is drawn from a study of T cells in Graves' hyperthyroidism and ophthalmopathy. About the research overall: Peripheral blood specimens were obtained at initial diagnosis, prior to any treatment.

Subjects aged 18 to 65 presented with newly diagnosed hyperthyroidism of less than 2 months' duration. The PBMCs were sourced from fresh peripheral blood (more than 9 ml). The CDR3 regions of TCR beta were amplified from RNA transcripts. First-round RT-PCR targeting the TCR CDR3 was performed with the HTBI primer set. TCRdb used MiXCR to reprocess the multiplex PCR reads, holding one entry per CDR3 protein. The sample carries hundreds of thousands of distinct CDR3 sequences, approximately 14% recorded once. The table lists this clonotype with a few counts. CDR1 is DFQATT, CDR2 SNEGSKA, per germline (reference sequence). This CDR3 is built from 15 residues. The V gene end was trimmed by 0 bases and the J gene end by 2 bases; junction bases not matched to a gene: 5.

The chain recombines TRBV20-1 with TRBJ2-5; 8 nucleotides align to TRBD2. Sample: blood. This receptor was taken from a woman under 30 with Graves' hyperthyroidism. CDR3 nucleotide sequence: TGCAGTGCTAGAGATTACGGGAGGGGGCAAGAGACCCAGTACTTC. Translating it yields CSARDYGRGQETQYF.